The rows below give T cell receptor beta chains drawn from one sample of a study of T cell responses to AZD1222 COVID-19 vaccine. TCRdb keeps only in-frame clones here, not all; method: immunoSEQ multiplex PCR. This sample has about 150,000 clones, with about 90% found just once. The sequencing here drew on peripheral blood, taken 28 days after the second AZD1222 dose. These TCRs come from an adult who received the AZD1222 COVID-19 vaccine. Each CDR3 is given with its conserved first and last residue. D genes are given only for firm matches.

CDR3: CASSLSPGTSGRAIEQFF
D: TRBD2
J: TRBJ2-1
V: TRBV5-1

CDR3: CASKVGGTQLFF
D: .
J: TRBJ2-2
V: TRBV6-5

CDR3: CAWGRVGQPQHF
D: .
J: TRBJ1-5
V: TRBV30

CDR3: CASSLRGSYEQYF
D: TRBD2
J: TRBJ2-7
V: TRBV27

CDR3: CASSPLLGNTEAFF
D: .
J: TRBJ1-1
V: TRBV18

CDR3: CASSYPGGSGEKLFF
D: .
J: TRBJ1-4
V: TRBV6-5

CDR3: CSARTSAEQFF
D: TRBD2
J: TRBJ2-1
V: TRBV20-1

CDR3: CASWDRGKSGYTF
D: TRBD1
J: TRBJ1-2
V: TRBV28

CDR3: CASTGTGGHTDTQYF
D: TRBD1
J: TRBJ2-3
V: TRBV19

CDR3: CSVTVRGDALNGYTF
D: .
J: TRBJ1-2
V: TRBV29-1

CDR3: CATSDLRGSADTQYF
D: .
J: TRBJ2-3
V: TRBV24-1

CDR3: CASSGGRTSGRDEQYF
D: TRBD2
J: TRBJ2-7
V: TRBV5-4

CDR3: CASSQGLAGTDTQYF
D: TRBD2
J: TRBJ2-3
V: TRBV3-1/TRBV3-2

CDR3: CASSAIASSWANTGELFF
D: .
J: TRBJ2-2
V: TRBV18

CDR3: CASSFGQGPRDNSPLHF
D: TRBD1
J: TRBJ1-6
V: TRBV5-1

CDR3: CASSLTGGDTEAFF
D: .
J: TRBJ1-1
V: TRBV7-3

CDR3: CASRSVGEKLFF
D: .
J: TRBJ1-4
V: TRBV28

CDR3: CASSPTSGAYEQYF
D: TRBD2
J: TRBJ2-7
V: TRBV7-6

CDR3: CASSLVIRDYGYTF
D: .
J: TRBJ1-2
V: TRBV5-6

CDR3: CASSLRSGNRGYGYTF
D: .
J: TRBJ1-2
V: TRBV28

CDR3: CASSLGSGRNEQFF
D: TRBD2
J: TRBJ2-1
V: TRBV27

CDR3: CASSRTIFYGYTF
D: .
J: TRBJ1-2
V: TRBV11-3

CDR3: CASRYRGTADYTDTQYF
D: .
J: TRBJ2-3
V: TRBV11-2

CDR3: CASSSTGTEIVYEQYF
D: TRBD1
J: TRBJ2-7
V: TRBV18

CDR3: CASSLVGRQDYNEQFF
D: .
J: TRBJ2-1
V: TRBV5-1

CDR3: CASSVEVGTTEAFF
D: .
J: TRBJ1-1
V: TRBV9

CDR3: CSASKGGAIRADTQYF
D: .
J: TRBJ2-3
V: TRBV20-1

CDR3: CASSPEGQGSAEQYF
D: TRBD1
J: TRBJ2-7
V: TRBV5-1